These 4 T cell receptor beta chains share one sample of origin, sequenced in a study of identical twins. From the 5' RACE reads, TCRdb called clonotypes with MiXCR, one entry per CDR3 protein. The repertoire has under 900,000 distinct CDR3 sequences, 12% of them found once; the top ten carry about 1.5%. These same records also appear under a second study, on yellow fever vaccine responses in identical twins.

Sample: PBMCs. The source is a woman under 30 in good health.

This clonotype has more than one count but fewer than ten. The chain couples TRBV20-1 to TRBJ2-2, with D unresolved. CDR1 DFQATT and CDR2 SNEGSKA come from the germline V gene (reference sequence). Trimming shortened V by 0 bases and J by 2 bases, and 10 bases separated the two germline ends. This CDR3 is 15 amino acids long. The CDR3 nucleotides read TGCAGTGCTAGAGATCCGGGCCGCAACACCGGGGAGCTGTTTTTT. This encodes CSARDPGRNTGELFF.

There are a few counts of this clonotype. This chain links TRBV5-1 with TRBJ2-5; no clear D. Trimming cost V 1 base and J 1 base, with 8 bases left between them. The CDR3 has 14 amino acids. Germline values: CDR1 SGHRS, CDR2 YFSETQ. CDR3 sequence reads: CASSLSTTQETQYF. DNA for the CDR3: TGCGCCAGCAGCTTGAGTACTACCCAAGAGACCCAGTACTTC.

This clonotype was seen ten or more times. The chain joins TRBV12-3 or TRBV12-4 to TRBJ1-5; tentatively, D is TRBD1 (5 bases). V lost 5 bases and J lost 2, with 13 bases in between. CDR3 size: 15 residues. In DNA form, the CDR3 reads TGTGCCAGCAGTGCAGACAGTTATGGCAATCAGCCCCAGCATTTT. It yields the protein CASSADSYGNQPQHF.

The table lists this clonotype with many counts. The chain employs TRBV7-9 and TRBJ1-5; no clear D gene. Trimming cost V 1 base and J 0 bases, with 7 bases left between them. The CDR3 has 15 amino acids. Germline loops: CDR1 SEHNR, CDR2 FQNEAQ (reference sequence). CDR3 sequence: CASSLEEISNQPQHF. Here the CDR3 DNA reads TGTGCCAGCAGCTTAGAGGAGATTAGCAATCAGCCCCAGCATTTT.